This TCR beta chain is from a study of CD8 T cells in ankylosing spondylitis. The CDR3 has 15 amino acids. V gave up 5 bases and J gave up 3 bases, with 13 bases separating them. The sample holds a few counts of this clonotype. Its target is not known. Library preparation for TCR beta used quantitative 5'-RACE with molecular barcodes. Via MiXCR, TCRdb re-called the 5' RACE reads, giving one row per CDR3 protein. This sample yields some 840,000 distinct CDR3 sequences, of which approximately 12% are seen a single time; around 0.51% belongs to the top ten. Whole-study findings and limits: Enrichment of disease-linked clones was reportedly significant in matched ankylosing spondylitis synovial fluid. A TCR beta motif of 8 or 9 highly homologous variants appeared characteristic of ankylosing spondylitis blood. A subset of motif variants has previously been described in the synovial fluid and blood of reactive arthritis.

The receptor was isolated from a male donor with ankylosing spondylitis. Sequencing input: blood, either unsorted or a sorted T cell fraction (not recorded which). The chain joins TRBV12-3 or TRBV12-4 to TRBJ2-2; D uncertain. CDR3 nucleotide sequence: TGTGCCAGCAGTCAGGACCCCCCGGACACCGGGGAGCTGTTTTTT. It encodes CASSQDPPDTGELFF.